This T cell receptor (beta chain) was observed in a study of T cell responses to AZD1222 COVID-19 vaccine. Broader study findings: A mostly white British donor set with more females was recruited, and clonal diversity was possibly underestimated. Across spike, vaccine-associated CD4 TCRs were found, dominant at 160-218 and 743-854.

The data were produced by immunoSEQ multiplex PCR, yet TCRdb's version contains in-frame clones alone and is incomplete. The data contain 150,000 or so clones, approximately 91% of them singletons. V was trimmed by 2 bases and J by 5 bases, leaving 6 bases between them. This CDR3 contains 12 residues. Germline CDR1 SNHLY, CDR2 FYNNEI. In the case of this clone: Its specificity is not known.

The source was peripheral blood, collected 28 days after the second AZD1222 dose. The source is an adult who received the AZD1222 COVID-19 vaccine. The gene calls are TRBV2 and TRBJ1-1; D gene uncertain. CDR3 nucleotides: TGTGCCAGCAGTGAATTGCAGACTGAAGCTTTCTTT. This codes for CASSELQTEAFF.